These 18 T cell receptor beta chains were all obtained from the same sample, sequenced in a study of monozygotic twins with inflammatory bowel disease. One entry per CDR3 protein, without DNA, is what TCRdb gives after re-calling the 5' RACE reads. This sample's table reports fewer than 550,000 distinct CDR3 sequences. What was sequenced was blood. The receptor set was obtained from a human donor with ulcerative colitis or Crohn's disease, or a healthy co-twin of an affected twin (not recorded which).

This chain connects TRBV29-1 to TRBJ2-5; with no DNA, the TCRdb D assignment of TRBD1 cannot be verified. Germline V CDR1 and CDR2: SQVTM, ANQGSEA. This CDR3 is built from 13 residues. This chain's CDR3 is CSVEVNGAETQYF.

V is TRBV19 and J is TRBJ1-1. In germline, CDR1 is LNHDA, CDR2 SQIVND (reference sequence). The CDR3 loop spans 11 amino acids. The CDR3 region is CASSVTAEAFF.

The chain links TRBV5-1 to TRBJ1-1. The CDR3 runs 14 residues. Germline V CDR1 and CDR2: SGHRS, YFSETQ. The CDR3 loop is CASSLKSIGSEAFF. Full variable domain (outside the CDR3, taken from reference TRBV5-1 and TRBJ1-1): KAGVTQTPRYLIKTRGQQVTLSCSPISGHRSVSWYQQTPGQGLQFLFEYFSETQRNKGNFPGRFSGRQFSNSRSEMNVSTLELGDSALYLCASSLKSIGSEAFFGQGTRLTVV.

The CDR3 sequence is CASSPVASGNPYNEQFF. The gene calls are TRBV18 and TRBJ2-1; TCRdb designates TRBD2, a call that cannot be tested without DNA. The CDR3 sequence is 17 residues long. Per germline, CDR1 KGHSH and CDR2 LQKENI.

This chain joins TRBV6-1 and TRBJ2-3. Looked up from germline, CDR1 is MNHNS and CDR2 is SASEGT. This CDR3 region has 15 residues. CDR3: CASSEVLEVTDTQYF.

This sequence joins TRBV24-1 and TRBJ2-2; TCRdb outputs TRBD1, but without DNA this stays unchecked. The germline V gene has CDR1 KGHDR and CDR2 SFDVKD. The CDR3 extends over 17 amino acids. CDR3 sequence reads: CATSHLLGTGDAGELFF.

The chain has TRBV7-2 and TRBJ2-4. CDR1 is SGHTA and CDR2 is FQGNSA in the germline V gene. The CDR3 length is 15 residues. The CDR3 sequence is CASSLTVGAKNIQYF.

The chain is built from TRBV7-9 and TRBJ1-3; TCRdb selects TRBD1, and the lack of DNA leaves this call unchecked. This CDR3 contains 14 residues. From germline, CDR1 is SEHNR and CDR2 FQNEAQ (reference sequence). The CDR3 reads CASSPSGAENTIYF.

CDR3 loop: CASSPRQGLDTEAFF. The V and J genes are TRBV18 and TRBJ1-1; the TCRdb D gene call, TRBD1, has no DNA to confirm it. The germline V gene encodes CDR1 KGHSH and CDR2 LQKENI. The CDR3 covers 15 residues.

V and J are TRBV6-4 and TRBJ1-1. CDR3 length: 13 residues. Germline loops: CDR1 MRHNA, CDR2 SNTAGT. This chain's CDR3 is CASSDSREPEAFF.

The chain employs TRBV7-2 and TRBJ2-7; without DNA, the TCRdb call of TRBD2 cannot be checked. The CDR3 covers 16 residues. Germline V gene data show CDR1 as SGHTA and CDR2 as FQGNSA. CDR3 residues: CASSLFSGLASYEQYF.

This chain links TRBV7-2 with TRBJ2-3. Germline lookup yields CDR1 SGHTA and CDR2 FQGNSA. CDR3 length equals 14 residues. The CDR3 is CASSPRPATDTQYF.

The CDR3 region is CAWTGLWGYTF. This chain uses TRBV30 with TRBJ1-2; TCRdb picks TRBD1, but there is no DNA to check that call. The germline V gene has CDR1 GTSNPN and CDR2 SVGIG (reference sequence). The CDR3 has 11 residues.

The rearrangement uses TRBV7-9 and TRBJ1-2. The CDR3 sequence is 14 residues long. Germline V CDR1 and CDR2: SEHNR, FQNEAQ (reference sequence). The CDR3 here is CASSLESAGGGYTF.

The rearrangement uses TRBV29-1 and TRBJ2-4; lacking DNA, the TRBD2 call made by TCRdb goes unchecked. This CDR3 has 17 residues. Germline CDR1 and CDR2: SQVTM and ANQGSEA. The CDR3 spells CSVSGTSGSRGKNIQYF.

This chain joins TRBV20-1 and TRBJ1-1; there is no DNA to check the TCRdb D call of TRBD1. This CDR3 contains 12 residues. CDR1 is DFQATT, CDR2 SNEGSKA, per germline (reference sequence). The CDR3 sequence is CSAGQSNTEAFF.

This chain connects TRBV20-1 to TRBJ2-7; TCRdb gives TRBD2 as the D gene, but with no DNA this cannot be confirmed. The CDR3 is made up of 14 amino acids. The V gene's germline CDR1 is DFQATT and CDR2 SNEGSKA (reference sequence). The CDR3 here is CSARAAGLAYEQYF.

The chain is built from TRBV7-2 and TRBJ2-5; TCRdb's D gene call, TRBD1, goes unchecked for lack of DNA. Germline lookup yields CDR1 SGHTA and CDR2 FQGNSA. This CDR3 spans 15 amino acids. CDR3 amino acids: CASSDVLGGRVAQYF.